The text below deals with one T cell receptor beta chain. This entry is derived from a study of blood T cell repertoires in COVID-19. Study-level information: Nucleic acid was either cDNA or gDNA, and it came from T cells, B-cell-depleted T cells, or PBMCs.

Germline V gives CDR1 SGHDN, CDR2 FVKESK. The CDR3 is 15 amino acids. Trimming took 4 bases from V and 4 from J, leaving 14 bases between them. Assay used: immunoSEQ multiplex PCR; TCRdb lists only in-frame clones, some missing. This sample has around 310,000 clones, with around nine tenths found just once. The rearrangement links TRBV14 to TRBJ2-1; tentative D call: TRBD1 (5 bases). Material for sequencing was peripheral blood. This TCR was sampled from a woman aged 45-65 years with active or convalescent COVID-19. CDR3 coding DNA: TGTGCCAGCAGCCCTAGGGGCACTGTTTACAATGAGCAGTTCTTC. Amino acids: CASSPRGTVYNEQFF.